The 9 T cell receptor beta chains listed next were all sequenced from one sample in a study of T cell clonality in common variable immunodeficiency. Assay: immunoSEQ multiplex PCR; the TCRdb copy retains only in-frame clones and omits some. The profile covers about 64,000 clones, none occurring a single time. Specimen: peripheral blood mononuclear cells. Receptor source: a person between 18 and 75 years old in good health.

This clone has at least ten counts. The read terminates 3 residues before the CDR3 end, so the remaining end is supplied by the germline J gene. V usage is TRBV2 and J usage is TRBJ1-1; 12 bases map to TRBD1. CDR3 size: 14 residues. Germline V gene sequence: CDR1 SNHLY, CDR2 FYNNEI. This CDR3 is CASSLGQGARKAFF. The DNA read from the CDR3 is TGTGCCAGCAGCTTGGGACAGGGGGCGCGGAAA.

This clone was counted at least ten times. The read falls 3 residues short of the CDR3 end, and the missing part is taken from the germline J gene. This chain connects TRBV7-6 to TRBJ2-3, with 10 bases matching TRBD1. The V and J ends lost 1 base and 1 base, in that order; junction bases with no gene match: 2. CDR3 length: 16 amino acids. From germline, CDR1 is SGHVS and CDR2 FNYEAQ. The CDR3 is CASSLGQGAGTDTQYF. The covered CDR3 bases are TGTGCCAGCAGCTTAGGACAGGGGGCCGGCACAGATACG.

This clone was recorded many times. Read sequence stops 3 residues before the CDR3 end, and the germline J gene provides the missing end. The chain couples TRBV4-2 to TRBJ2-2, with TRBD2 matching over 7 bases. The germline V gene has CDR1 LGHNA and CDR2 YNFKEQ. The CDR3 covers 17 residues. Trimming removed 0 bases from V and 6 bases from J; junction bases left unmatched: 10. The CDR3: CASSQDVASGQPGELFF. The covered CDR3 bases are TGTGCCAGCAGCCAAGATGTCGCTAGCGGTCAACCCGGGGAG.

This clone was seen at least ten times. The read finishes 3 residues shy of the CDR3 end, and the germline J gene is used to complete it. The chain couples TRBV7-3 to TRBJ1-3; D not certain. Germline V lookup: CDR1 SGHTA, CDR2 FQGTGA. The CDR3 totals 13 residues. The V and J ends lost 7 bases and 2 bases respectively, with 9 bases between them. CDR3 bases read: TGTGCCAGCACCATGGGCCCTGGAAACACC. Protein sequence: CASTMGPGNT. The full CDR3 reads CASTMGPGNTIYF.

This clone showed up many times. The read ends 3 residues shy of where the CDR3 ends; the end is completed using the germline J gene. The rearrangement uses TRBV5-4 and TRBJ2-7; maybe TRBD2 (7 bases). The ends were cut back, 0 bases at V and 0 bases at J, with 13 bases in the middle. Per the germline V gene, CDR1 is SGHNT and CDR2 is YYREEE (reference sequence). The CDR3 totals 16 residues. Incomplete CDR3 DNA: TGTGCCAGCAGCTTGGGGGGGGGCGGGAGCTCCTACGAG. This encodes CASSLGGGGSSYE. The full CDR3 protein is CASSLGGGGSSYEQYF.

This clone was counted at least ten times. Here the CDR3 reads CASSFGGVNTEAFF. The CDR3 DNA, read in part, is TGCGCCAGCAGCTTCGGGGGAGTGAACACTGAA. V is TRBV5-1 and J is TRBJ1-1, with D maybe TRBD1 (5 bases). The CDR3 is cut off 3 residues early in the read; its end comes from the germline J gene. Germline V lookup: CDR1 SGHRS, CDR2 YFSETQ. V was shortened by 2 bases and J by 0 bases, with 8 bases between the two germline ends. This CDR3 has 14 amino acids.

This clone was counted many times. The CDR3 end lies 3 residues beyond the end of the read and is filled in from the germline J gene. The chain carries TRBV5-1 and TRBJ1-1; 7 nucleotides line up with TRBD1. The junction had 2 bases not matched to a gene; V was cut back by 2 bases and J by 1 base. Per the germline V gene, CDR1 is SGHRS and CDR2 is YFSETQ. The CDR3 runs to 14 residues. The covered CDR3 bases are TGCGCCAGCAGCTTAGGGGGCCCGAACACTGAA. Its translation: CASSLGGPNTE. The whole CDR3 protein is CASSLGGPNTEAFF.

This clone appeared many times. The read gets to within 3 residues of the CDR3 end, and the germline J gene fills in the rest. The chain is built from TRBV6-1 and TRBJ2-7; 12 positions agree with TRBD2. Germline CDR1 is MNHNS and CDR2 is SASEGT. This CDR3 has 17 residues. Trimming took 1 base from V and 5 from J; bases not matched to a gene: 9. Incomplete CDR3 DNA: TGTGCCAGCAGTGAAGACCGACTAGCGGGAGTGATACACGAG. As protein: CASSEDRLAGVIHE. In full, the CDR3 is CASSEDRLAGVIHEQYF.

Many counts were recorded for this clone. The read finishes 3 residues shy of the CDR3 end, and the germline J gene is used to complete it. The chain links TRBV20-1 to TRBJ2-6; the D is unclear. The CDR3 loop spans 14 amino acids. Germline CDR1 DFQATT, CDR2 SNEGSKA (reference sequence). Between the trimmed V and J ends, which lost 2 bases and 1 base, there was a span of 6 bases. CDR3 in amino acids: CSARSGSGANVLTF. The DNA read from the CDR3 is TGCAGTGCTAGATCAGGATCTGGGGCCAACGTC.